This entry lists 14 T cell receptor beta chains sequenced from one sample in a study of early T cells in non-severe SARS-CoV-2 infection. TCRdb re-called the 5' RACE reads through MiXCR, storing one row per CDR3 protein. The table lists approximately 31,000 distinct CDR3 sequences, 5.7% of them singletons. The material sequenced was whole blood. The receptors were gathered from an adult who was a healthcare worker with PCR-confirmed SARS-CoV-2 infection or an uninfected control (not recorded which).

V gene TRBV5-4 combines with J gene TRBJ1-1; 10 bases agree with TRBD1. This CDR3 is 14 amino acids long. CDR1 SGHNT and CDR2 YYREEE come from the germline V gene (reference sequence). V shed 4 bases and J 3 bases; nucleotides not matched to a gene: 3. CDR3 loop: CASSRDRGDTEAFF. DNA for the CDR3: TGTGCCAGCAGCCGGGACAGGGGTGACACTGAAGCTTTCTTT.

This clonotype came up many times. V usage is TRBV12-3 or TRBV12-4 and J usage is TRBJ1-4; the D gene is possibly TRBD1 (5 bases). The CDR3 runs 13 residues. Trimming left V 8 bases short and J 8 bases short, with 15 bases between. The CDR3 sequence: CASSLGHREKLFF. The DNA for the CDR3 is TGTGCCAGCTCCTTGGGGCACCGCGAAAAACTGTTTTTT.

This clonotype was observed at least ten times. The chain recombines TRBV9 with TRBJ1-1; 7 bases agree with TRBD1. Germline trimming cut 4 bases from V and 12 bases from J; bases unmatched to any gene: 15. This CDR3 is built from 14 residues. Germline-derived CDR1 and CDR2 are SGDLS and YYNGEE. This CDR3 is CASSTGRGGGGTFF. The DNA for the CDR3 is TGTGCCAGCAGCACCGGGAGAGGGGGCGGTGGTACTTTCTTT. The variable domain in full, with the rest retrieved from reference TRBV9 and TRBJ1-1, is DSGVTQTPKHLITATGQRVTLRCSPRSGDLSVYWYQQSLDQGLQFLIQYYNGEERAKGNILERFSAQQFPDLHSELNLSSLELGDSALYFCASSTGRGGGGTFFGQGTRLTVV.

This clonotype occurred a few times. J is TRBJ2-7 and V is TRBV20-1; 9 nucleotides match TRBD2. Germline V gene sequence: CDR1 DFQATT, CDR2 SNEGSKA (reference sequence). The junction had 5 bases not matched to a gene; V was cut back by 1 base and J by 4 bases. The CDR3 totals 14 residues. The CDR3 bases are TGCAGTGCTAGAGGGCTAGCGGGAAGTTACGAGCAGTACTTC. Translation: CSARGLAGSYEQYF.

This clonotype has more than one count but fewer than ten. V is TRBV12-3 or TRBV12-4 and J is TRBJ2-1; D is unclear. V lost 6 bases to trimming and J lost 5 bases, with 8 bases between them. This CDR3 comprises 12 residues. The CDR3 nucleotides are TGTGCCAGCAGAACTATCAACAATGAGCAGTTCTTC. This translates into CASRTINNEQFF.

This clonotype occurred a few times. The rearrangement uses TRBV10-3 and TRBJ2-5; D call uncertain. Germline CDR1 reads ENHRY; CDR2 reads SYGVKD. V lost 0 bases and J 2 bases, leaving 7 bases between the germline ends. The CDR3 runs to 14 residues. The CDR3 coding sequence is TGTGCCATCAGTGAGTCATCCGTACAAGAGACCCAGTACTTC. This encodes CAISESSVQETQYF.

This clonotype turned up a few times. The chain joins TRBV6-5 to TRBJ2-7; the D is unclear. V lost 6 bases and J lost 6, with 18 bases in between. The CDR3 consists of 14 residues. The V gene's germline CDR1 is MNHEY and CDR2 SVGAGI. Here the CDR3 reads CASSLGPPQAEQYF. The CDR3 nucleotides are TGTGCCAGCAGCCTAGGGCCCCCCCAGGCCGAGCAGTACTTC.

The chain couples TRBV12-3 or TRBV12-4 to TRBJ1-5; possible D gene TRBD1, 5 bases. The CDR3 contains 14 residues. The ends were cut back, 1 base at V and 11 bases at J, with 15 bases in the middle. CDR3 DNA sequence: TGTGCCAGCAGTTTAGTCGGAAGTACAGGCGCCCAGCATTTT. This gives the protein CASSLVGSTGAQHF.

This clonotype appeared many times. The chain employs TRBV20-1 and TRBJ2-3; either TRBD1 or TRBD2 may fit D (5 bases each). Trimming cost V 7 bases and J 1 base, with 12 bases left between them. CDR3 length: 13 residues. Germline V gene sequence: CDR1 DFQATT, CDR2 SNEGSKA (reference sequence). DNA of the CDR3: TGCAGTGGGGGACGAGGGCGCACAGATACGCAGTATTTT. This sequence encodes CSGGRGRTDTQYF.

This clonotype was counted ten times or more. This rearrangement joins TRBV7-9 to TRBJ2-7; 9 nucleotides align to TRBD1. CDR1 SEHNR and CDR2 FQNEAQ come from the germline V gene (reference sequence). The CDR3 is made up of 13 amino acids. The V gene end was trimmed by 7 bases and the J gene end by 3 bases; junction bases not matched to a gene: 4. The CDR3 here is CASKGTGNYEQYF. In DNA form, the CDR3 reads TGTGCCAGCAAAGGGACAGGGAACTACGAGCAGTACTTC.

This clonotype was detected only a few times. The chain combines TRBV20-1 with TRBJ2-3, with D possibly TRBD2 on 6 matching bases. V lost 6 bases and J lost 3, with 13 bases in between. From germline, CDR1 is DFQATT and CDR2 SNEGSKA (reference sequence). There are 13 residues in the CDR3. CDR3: CSAVADGTDTQYF. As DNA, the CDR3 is TGCAGTGCAGTAGCGGACGGGACAGATACGCAGTATTTT.

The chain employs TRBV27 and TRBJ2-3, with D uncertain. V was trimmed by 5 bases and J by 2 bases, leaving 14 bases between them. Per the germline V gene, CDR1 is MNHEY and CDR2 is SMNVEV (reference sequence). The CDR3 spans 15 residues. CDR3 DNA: TGTGCCAGCAGTCCTCGCTCGAGATACACAGATACGCAGTATTTT. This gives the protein CASSPRSRYTDTQYF.

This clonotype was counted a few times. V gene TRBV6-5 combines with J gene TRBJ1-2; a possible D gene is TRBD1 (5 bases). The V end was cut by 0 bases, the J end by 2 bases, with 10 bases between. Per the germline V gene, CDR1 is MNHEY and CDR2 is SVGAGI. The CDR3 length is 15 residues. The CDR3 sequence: CASSYSGRGNYGYTF. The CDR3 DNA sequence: TGTGCCAGCAGTTACTCCGGAAGGGGAAACTATGGCTACACCTTC.

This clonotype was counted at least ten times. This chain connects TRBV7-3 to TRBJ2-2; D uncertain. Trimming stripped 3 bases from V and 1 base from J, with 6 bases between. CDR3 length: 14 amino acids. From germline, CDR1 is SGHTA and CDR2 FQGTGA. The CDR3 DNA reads TGTGCCAGCAGCTTCACAGAGAACACCGGGGAGCTGTTTTTT. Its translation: CASSFTENTGELFF. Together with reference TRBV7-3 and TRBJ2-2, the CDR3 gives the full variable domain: GAGVSQTPSNKVTEKGKYVELRCDPISGHTALYWYRQSLGQGPEFLIYFQGTGAADDSGLPNDRFFAVRPEGSVSTLKIQRTERGDSAVYLCASSFTENTGELFFGEGSRLTVL.